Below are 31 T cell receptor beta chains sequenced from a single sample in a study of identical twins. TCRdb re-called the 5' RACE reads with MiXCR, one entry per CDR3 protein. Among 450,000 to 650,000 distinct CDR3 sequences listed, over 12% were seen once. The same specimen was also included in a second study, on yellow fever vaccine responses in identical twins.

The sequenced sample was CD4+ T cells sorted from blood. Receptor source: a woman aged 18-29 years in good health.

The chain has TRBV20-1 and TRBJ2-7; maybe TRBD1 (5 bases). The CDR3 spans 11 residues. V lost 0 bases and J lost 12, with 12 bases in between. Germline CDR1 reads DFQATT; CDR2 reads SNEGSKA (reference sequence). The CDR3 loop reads CSARDLSGWYV. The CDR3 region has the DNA TGCAGTGCTAGAGATCTCTCAGGGTGGTACGTC.

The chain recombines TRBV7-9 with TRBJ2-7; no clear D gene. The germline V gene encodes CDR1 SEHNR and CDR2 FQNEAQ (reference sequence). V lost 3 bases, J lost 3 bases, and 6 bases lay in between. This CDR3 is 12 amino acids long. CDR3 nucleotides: TGTGCCAGCAGCTTTGTGGTCTACGAGCAGTACTTC. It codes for CASSFVVYEQYF. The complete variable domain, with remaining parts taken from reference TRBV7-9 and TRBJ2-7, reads DTGVSQNPRHKITKRGQNVTFRCDPISEHNRLYWYRQTLGQGPEFLTYFQNEAQLEKSRLLSDRFSAERPKGSFSTLEIQRTEQGDSAMYLCASSFVVYEQYFGPGTRLTVT.

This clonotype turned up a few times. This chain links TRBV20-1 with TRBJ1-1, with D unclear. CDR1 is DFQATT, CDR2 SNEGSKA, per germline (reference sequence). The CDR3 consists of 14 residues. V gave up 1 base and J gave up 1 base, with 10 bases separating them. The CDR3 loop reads CSARVDRQNTEAFF. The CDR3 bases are TGCAGTGCTAGAGTGGACCGGCAGAACACTGAAGCTTTCTTT.

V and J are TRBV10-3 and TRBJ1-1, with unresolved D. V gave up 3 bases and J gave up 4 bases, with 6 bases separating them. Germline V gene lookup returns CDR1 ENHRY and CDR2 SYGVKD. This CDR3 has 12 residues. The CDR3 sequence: CAISDGVTEAFF. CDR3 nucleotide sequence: TGTGCCATCAGTGACGGGGTCACTGAAGCTTTCTTT.

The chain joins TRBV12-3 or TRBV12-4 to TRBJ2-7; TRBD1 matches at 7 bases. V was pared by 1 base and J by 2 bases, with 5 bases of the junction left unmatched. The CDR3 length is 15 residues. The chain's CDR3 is CASSLGGQTTYEQYF. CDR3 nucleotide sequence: TGTGCCAGCAGTTTAGGGGGACAGACAACCTACGAGCAGTACTTC.

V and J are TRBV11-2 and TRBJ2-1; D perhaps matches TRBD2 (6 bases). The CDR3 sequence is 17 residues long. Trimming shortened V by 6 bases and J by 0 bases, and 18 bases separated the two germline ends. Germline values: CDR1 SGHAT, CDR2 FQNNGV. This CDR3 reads CASSRTHGGASYNEQFF. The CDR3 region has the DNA TGTGCCAGCAGTCGCACCCACGGGGGAGCCTCCTACAATGAGCAGTTCTTC.

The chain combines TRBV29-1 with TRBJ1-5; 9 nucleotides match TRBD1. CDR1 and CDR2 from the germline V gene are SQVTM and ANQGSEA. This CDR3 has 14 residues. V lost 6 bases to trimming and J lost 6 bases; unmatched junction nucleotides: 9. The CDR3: CSVRGDREGQPQHF. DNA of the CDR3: TGCAGCGTCAGAGGGGACAGGGAAGGTCAGCCCCAGCATTTT.

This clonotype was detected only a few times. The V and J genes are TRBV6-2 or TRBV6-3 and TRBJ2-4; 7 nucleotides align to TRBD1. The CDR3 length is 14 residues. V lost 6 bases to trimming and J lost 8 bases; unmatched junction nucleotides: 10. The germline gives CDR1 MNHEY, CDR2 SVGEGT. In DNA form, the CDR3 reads TGTGCCAGCAGCTATAGTGGACAGGTGGACATTCAGTACTTC. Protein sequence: CASSYSGQVDIQYF.

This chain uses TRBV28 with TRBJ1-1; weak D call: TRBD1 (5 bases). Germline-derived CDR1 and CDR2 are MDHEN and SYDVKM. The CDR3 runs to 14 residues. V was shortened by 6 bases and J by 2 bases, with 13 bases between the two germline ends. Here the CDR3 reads CASSTHQGNTEAFF. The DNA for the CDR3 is TGTGCCAGCAGCACACACCAGGGAAACACTGAAGCTTTCTTT.

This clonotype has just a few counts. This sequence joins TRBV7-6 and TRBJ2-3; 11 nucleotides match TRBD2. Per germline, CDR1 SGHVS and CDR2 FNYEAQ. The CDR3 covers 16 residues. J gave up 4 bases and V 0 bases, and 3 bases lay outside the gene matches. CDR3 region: CASSLAPLAGADTQYF. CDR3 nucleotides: TGTGCCAGCAGCTTAGCCCCACTAGCGGGGGCAGATACGCAGTATTTT.

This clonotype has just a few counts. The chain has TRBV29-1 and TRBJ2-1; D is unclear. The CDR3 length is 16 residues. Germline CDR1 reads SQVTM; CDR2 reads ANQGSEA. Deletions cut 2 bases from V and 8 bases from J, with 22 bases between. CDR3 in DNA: TGCAGCGTTGAATTCTTTAGAACAAGCCTTTATCATGAGCAGTTCTTC. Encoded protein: CSVEFFRTSLYHEQFF.

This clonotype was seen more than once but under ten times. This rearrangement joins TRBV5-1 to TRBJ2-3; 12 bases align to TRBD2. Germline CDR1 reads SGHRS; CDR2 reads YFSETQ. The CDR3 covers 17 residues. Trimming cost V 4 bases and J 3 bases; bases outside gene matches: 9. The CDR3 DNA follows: TGCGCCAGCAGCACGAACCCTAGCGGGGGGGGAACAGATACGCAGTATTTT. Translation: CASSTNPSGGGTDTQYF.

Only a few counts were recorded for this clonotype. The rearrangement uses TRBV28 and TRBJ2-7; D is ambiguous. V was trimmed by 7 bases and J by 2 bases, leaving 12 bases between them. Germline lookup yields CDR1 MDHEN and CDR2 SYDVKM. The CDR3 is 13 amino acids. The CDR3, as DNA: TGTGCCAGCACCCTAGGGCTGACCTACGAGCAGTACTTC. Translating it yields CASTLGLTYEQYF.

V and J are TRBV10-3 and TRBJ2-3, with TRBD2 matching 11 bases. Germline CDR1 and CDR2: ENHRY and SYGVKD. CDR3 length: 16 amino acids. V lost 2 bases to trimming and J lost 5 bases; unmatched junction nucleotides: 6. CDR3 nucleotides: TGTGCCATCAGTGAGGTAGCGGGGGGGCCCATAGATACGCAGTATTTT. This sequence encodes CAISEVAGGPIDTQYF.

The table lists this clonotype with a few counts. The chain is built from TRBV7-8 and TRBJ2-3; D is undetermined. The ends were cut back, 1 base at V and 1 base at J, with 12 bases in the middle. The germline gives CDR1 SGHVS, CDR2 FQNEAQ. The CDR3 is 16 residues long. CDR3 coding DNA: TGTGCCAGCAGCTTAGGGTCCCAGGCCCGCACAGATACGCAGTATTTT. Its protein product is CASSLGSQARTDTQYF.

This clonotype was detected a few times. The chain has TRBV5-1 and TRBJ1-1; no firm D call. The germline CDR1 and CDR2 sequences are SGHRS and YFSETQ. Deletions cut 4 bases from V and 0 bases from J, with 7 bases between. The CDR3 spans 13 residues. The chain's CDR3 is CASSQNLNTEAFF. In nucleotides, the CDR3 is TGCGCCAGCAGCCAAAACCTGAACACTGAAGCTTTCTTT.

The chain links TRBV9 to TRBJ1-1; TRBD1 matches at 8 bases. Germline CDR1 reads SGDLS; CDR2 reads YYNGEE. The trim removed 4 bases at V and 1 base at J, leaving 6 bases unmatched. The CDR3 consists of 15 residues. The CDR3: CASSKTGTGNTEAFF. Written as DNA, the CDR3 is TGTGCCAGCAGCAAAACCGGGACAGGGAACACTGAAGCTTTCTTT.

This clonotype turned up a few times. The CDR3 nucleotides read TGCAGCGTTGAAGCCCGAGGGGGTTACGAGCAGTACTTC. Its translation: CSVEARGGYEQYF. The chain recombines TRBV29-1 with TRBJ2-7; a possible D gene is TRBD1 (6 bases). Per the germline V gene, CDR1 is SQVTM and CDR2 is ANQGSEA. The CDR3 is made up of 13 amino acids. V was clipped by 1 base and J by 4 bases, with 11 bases between them.

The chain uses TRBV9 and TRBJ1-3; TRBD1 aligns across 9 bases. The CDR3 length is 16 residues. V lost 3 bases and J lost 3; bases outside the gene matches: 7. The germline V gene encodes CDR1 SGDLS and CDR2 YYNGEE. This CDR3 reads CASSEGQGIGGNTIYF. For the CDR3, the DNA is TGTGCCAGCAGCGAGGGACAGGGTATCGGTGGAAACACCATATATTTT. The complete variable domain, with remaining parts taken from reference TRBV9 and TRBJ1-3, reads DSGVTQTPKHLITATGQRVTLRCSPRSGDLSVYWYQQSLDQGLQFLIQYYNGEERAKGNILERFSAQQFPDLHSELNLSSLELGDSALYFCASSEGQGIGGNTIYFGEGSWLTVV.

The CDR3 DNA reads as TGTGCCAGCAGCTTATCGGTGTCTGAAGCTTTCTTT. It translates to CASSLSVSEAFF. This chain joins TRBV7-9 and TRBJ1-1, with no clear D. From germline, CDR1 is SEHNR and CDR2 FQNEAQ (reference sequence). The CDR3 is 12 residues long. V was pared by 2 bases and J by 6 bases, with 7 bases between.

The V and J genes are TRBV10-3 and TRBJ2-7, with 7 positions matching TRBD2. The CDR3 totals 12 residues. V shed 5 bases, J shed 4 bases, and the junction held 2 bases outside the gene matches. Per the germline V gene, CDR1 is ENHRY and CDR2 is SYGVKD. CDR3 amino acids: CAISRDYYEQYF. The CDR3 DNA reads TGTGCCATCAGTCGGGACTATTACGAGCAGTACTTC.

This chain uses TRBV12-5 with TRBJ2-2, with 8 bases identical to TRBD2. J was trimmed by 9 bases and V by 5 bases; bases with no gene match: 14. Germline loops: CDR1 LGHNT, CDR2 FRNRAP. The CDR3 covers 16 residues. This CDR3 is CASGPGVAGSDRELFF. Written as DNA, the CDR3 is TGTGCTAGTGGTCCCGGGGTAGCGGGAAGTGACCGGGAGCTGTTTTTT. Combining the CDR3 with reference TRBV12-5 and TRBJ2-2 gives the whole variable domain DARVTQTPRHKVTEMGQEVTMRCQPILGHNTVFWYRQTMMQGLELLAYFRNRAPLDDSGMPKDRFSAEMPDATLATLKIQPSEPRDSAVYFCASGPGVAGSDRELFFGEGSRLTVL.

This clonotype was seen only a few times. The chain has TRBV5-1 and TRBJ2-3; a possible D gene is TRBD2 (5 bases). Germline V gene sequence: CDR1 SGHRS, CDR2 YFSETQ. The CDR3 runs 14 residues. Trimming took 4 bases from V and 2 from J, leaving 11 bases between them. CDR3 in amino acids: CASSPDYPTDTQYF. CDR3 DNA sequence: TGCGCCAGCAGCCCAGACTACCCCACAGATACGCAGTATTTT.

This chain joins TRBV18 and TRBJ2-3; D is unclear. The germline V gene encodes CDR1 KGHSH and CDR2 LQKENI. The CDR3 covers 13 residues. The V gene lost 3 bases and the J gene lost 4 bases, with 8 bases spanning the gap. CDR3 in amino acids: CASSPDPADTQYF. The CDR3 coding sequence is TGTGCCAGCTCACCGGACCCCGCAGATACGCAGTATTTT.

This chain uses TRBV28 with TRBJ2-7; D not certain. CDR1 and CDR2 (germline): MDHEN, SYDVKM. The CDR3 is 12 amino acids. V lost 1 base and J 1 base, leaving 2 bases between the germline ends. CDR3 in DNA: TGTGCCAGCAGTTTATTTTCCTACGAGCAGTACTTC. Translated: CASSLFSYEQYF.

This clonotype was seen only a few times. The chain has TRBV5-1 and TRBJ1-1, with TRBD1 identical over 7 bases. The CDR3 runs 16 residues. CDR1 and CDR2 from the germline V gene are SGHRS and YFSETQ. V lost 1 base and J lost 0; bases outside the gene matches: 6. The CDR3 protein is CASSLPVQGLNTEAFF. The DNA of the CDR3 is TGCGCCAGCAGCTTGCCTGTACAGGGGCTGAACACTGAAGCTTTCTTT.

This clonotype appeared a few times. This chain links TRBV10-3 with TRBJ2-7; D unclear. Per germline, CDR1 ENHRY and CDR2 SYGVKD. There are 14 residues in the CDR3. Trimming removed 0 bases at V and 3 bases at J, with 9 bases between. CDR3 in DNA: TGTGCCATCAGTGAGTCGCCAGCAGGCTACGAGCAGTACGTC. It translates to CAISESPAGYEQYV.

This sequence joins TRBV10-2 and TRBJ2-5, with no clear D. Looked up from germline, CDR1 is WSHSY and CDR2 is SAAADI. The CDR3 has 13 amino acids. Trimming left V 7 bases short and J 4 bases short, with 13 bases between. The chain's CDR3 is CASKQLEAETQYF. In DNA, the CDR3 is TGCGCCAGCAAACAATTAGAAGCAGAGACCCAGTACTTC.

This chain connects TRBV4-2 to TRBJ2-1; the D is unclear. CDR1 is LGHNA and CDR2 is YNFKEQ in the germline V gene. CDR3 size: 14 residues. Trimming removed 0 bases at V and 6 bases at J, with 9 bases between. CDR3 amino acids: CASSQDSGPNEQFF. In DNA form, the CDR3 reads TGTGCCAGCAGCCAAGATAGTGGCCCCAATGAGCAGTTCTTC.

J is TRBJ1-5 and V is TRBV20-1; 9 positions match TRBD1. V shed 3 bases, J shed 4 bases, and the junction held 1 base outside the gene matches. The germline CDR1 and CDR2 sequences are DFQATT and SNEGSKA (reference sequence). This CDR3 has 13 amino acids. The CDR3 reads CSARGTGNQPQHF. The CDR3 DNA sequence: TGCAGTGCTAGGGGGACAGGGAATCAGCCCCAGCATTTT.

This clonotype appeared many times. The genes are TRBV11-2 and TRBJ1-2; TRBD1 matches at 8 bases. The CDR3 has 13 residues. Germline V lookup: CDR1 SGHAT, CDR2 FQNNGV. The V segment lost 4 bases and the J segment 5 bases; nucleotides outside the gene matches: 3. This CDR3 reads CASSSTGAYGYTF. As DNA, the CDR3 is TGTGCCAGCAGCTCGACAGGGGCTTATGGCTACACCTTC.